This T cell receptor (beta chain) was captured in a study of blood T cell repertoires in COVID-19. Germline values: CDR1 DFQATT, CDR2 SNEGSKA (reference sequence). V shed 3 bases and J 10 bases; nucleotides not matched to a gene: 12. The CDR3 contains 15 residues. Data came from immunoSEQ multiplex PCR; TCRdb stores just in-frame clones and leaves some out. The sample shows roughly 140,000 clones, about nine tenths of them seen only once. The receptor was isolated from a human donor in a cohort sampled during active COVID-19. This chain links TRBV20-1 with TRBJ1-6, with 7 bases identical to TRBD1. Sequencing used peripheral blood. CDR3 sequence (DNA): TGCAGTGCTAGTTTGAGCCGACAGGGACACTCACCCCTCCACTTT. It encodes CSASLSRQGHSPLHF.